The table lists the clone carrying this TCR beta chain with a few counts. V gave up 3 bases and J gave up 0 bases, with 12 bases separating them. The CDR3 has 16 amino acids. The germline V gene has CDR1 SGDLS and CDR2 YYNGEE. The sample belongs to a study of blood T cell repertoires in COVID-19. Study details: From T cells, B-cell-depleted T cells, or PBMCs came the material, which was cDNA or gDNA.

Sequenced by immunoSEQ multiplex PCR; TCRdb stores in-frame clones only, minus some. The sample consists of about 130,000 clones, roughly 80% of them appearing once. The V and J genes are TRBV9 and TRBJ2-2, with D possibly being TRBD1 (6 bases). Sequencing was carried out using PBMCs or T cells enriched from blood (not recorded which). This TCR came from a man aged 25-45 years who had recovered from COVID-19. The CDR3, as DNA: TGTGCCAGCAGCGCCGGGACATTAGCGAACACCGGGGAGCTGTTTTTT. Translating it yields CASSAGTLANTGELFF.